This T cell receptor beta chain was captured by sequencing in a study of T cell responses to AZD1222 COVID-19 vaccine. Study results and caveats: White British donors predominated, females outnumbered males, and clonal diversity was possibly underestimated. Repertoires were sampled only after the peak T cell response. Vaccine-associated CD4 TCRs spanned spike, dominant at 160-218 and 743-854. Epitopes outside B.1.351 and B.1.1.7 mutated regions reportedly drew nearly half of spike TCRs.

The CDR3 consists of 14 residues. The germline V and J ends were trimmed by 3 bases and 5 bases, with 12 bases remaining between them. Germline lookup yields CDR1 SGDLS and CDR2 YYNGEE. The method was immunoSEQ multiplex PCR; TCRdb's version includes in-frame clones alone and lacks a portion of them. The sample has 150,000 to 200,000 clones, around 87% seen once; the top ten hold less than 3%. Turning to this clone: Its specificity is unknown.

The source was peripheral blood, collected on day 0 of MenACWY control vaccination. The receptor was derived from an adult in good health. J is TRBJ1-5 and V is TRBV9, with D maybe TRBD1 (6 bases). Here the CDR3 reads CASSDGTPYQPQHF. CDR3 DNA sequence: TGTGCCAGCAGCGATGGGACACCATATCAGCCCCAGCATTTT. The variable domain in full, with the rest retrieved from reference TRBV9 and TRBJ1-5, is DSGVTQTPKHLITATGQRVTLRCSPRSGDLSVYWYQQSLDQGLQFLIQYYNGEERAKGNILERFSAQQFPDLHSELNLSSLELGDSALYFCASSDGTPYQPQHFGDGTRLSIL.